The 5 T cell receptor beta chains presented below share a single source sample, sequenced in a study of blood T cell repertoires in COVID-19 (dated by TCRdb to 2018 to 2021). Library preparation employed the immunoSEQ multiplex PCR assay. The table comes from immuneACCESS by way of TCRdb, which keeps in-frame sequences with V and J called. Part of the clones is missing from these tables; in studies checked, under half for an unresolved V gene and the rest for unknown reasons. For this sample the table gives approximately 220,000 clones, of which 83% were detected only once. The ten largest clones add up to 4.8% of the sample. The sample comprised PBMCs or T cells enriched from blood (not recorded which). The receptor source for this set is a woman between 45 and 65 years old who had been exposed to COVID-19.

The chain recombines TRBV11-2 with TRBJ1-1; D might be TRBD1 (5 bases). CDR3 length equals 16 residues. Trimming cost V 4 bases and J 3 bases, with 18 bases left between them. Per germline, CDR1 SGHAT and CDR2 FQNNGV. CDR3 nucleotide sequence: TGTGCCAGCAGCTCCCAACAAGGGGCTCCGGACACTGAAGCTTTCTTT. This sequence encodes CASSSQQGAPDTEAFF.

The chain joins TRBV9 to TRBJ2-2; D is uncertain. Germline V gene lookup returns CDR1 SGDLS and CDR2 YYNGEE. V gave up 0 bases and J gave up 5 bases, with 8 bases separating them. This CDR3 region has 14 residues. CDR3 nucleotides: TGTGCCAGCAGCGTAGCCAGTTGGACCGGGGAGCTGTTTTTT. Its protein is CASSVASWTGELFF. The full variable domain, its missing parts supplied by reference TRBV9 and TRBJ2-2, is DSGVTQTPKHLITATGQRVTLRCSPRSGDLSVYWYQQSLDQGLQFLIQYYNGEERAKGNILERFSAQQFPDLHSELNLSSLELGDSALYFCASSVASWTGELFFGEGSRLTVL.

The chain recombines TRBV5-6 with TRBJ1-2, with D hard to call. V was pared by 0 bases and J by 8 bases, with 14 bases between. CDR1 and CDR2 from the germline V gene are SGHDT and YYEEEE. The CDR3 extends over 14 amino acids. The chain's CDR3 is CASSLGVREQGYTF. The CDR3, as DNA: TGTGCCAGCAGCTTGGGGGTTCGAGAACAGGGCTACACCTTC.

This rearrangement joins TRBV3-1 (or the pseudogene TRBV3-2) to TRBJ1-1, with 7 bases fitting TRBD1. CDR3 length equals 13 residues. Germline loops: CDR1 LGHDT, CDR2 YNNKEL (reference sequence). With V trimmed by 0 bases and J by 9 bases, 4 bases remained unmatched. This CDR3 is CASSQEGTAKAFF. In DNA, the CDR3 is TGTGCCAGCAGCCAAGAGGGGACAGCTAAAGCTTTCTTT.

The chain couples TRBV18 to TRBJ1-1; 7 positions match TRBD1. The CDR3 is 13 residues long. V lost 2 bases, J lost 5 bases, and 2 bases stayed unmatched. The V gene's germline CDR1 is KGHSH and CDR2 LQKENI. The CDR3 sequence: CASSPSGGTEAFF. In DNA, the CDR3 is TGTGCCAGCTCACCATCAGGGGGGACTGAAGCTTTCTTT.